This record concerns one T cell receptor beta chain sequence. The CDR3 length is 15 residues. Trimming took 4 bases from V and 7 from J; bases not matched to a gene: 8. The sample originates from a study of T-cell memory formation after mild COVID-19. At the level of the study: Clusters were largely donor specific.

TCRdb reanalysed the 5' RACE reads using MiXCR and keeps one entry per CDR3 protein. The profile shows more than 400,000 distinct CDR3 sequences, 18% of them singletons. Sequenced: PBMCs or a T cell subset sorted from them (not recorded which). The clonotype originates from an adult woman who had mild COVID-19 (a few samples of this study predate the infection). Cell type and time point are not known. This chain connects TRBV23-1 to TRBJ1-5; TRBD1 matches 9 bases. TRBV23-1 is an ORF, and what it does is uncertain. The CDR3 sequence: CASSRLDRGRQPQHF. For the CDR3, the DNA is TGCGCCAGCAGTCGATTGGACAGGGGCAGACAGCCCCAGCATTTT.